This entry features one T cell receptor (beta chain) sequence. The antigen is undetermined. The CDR3 consists of 13 residues. V was clipped by 3 bases and J by 3 bases, with 8 bases between them. Germline-derived CDR1 and CDR2 are MDHEN and SYDVKM. The data stem from a study of OX40 agonist ivuxolimab in advanced cancers. Study-wide results and limits: At 0.1 to 3.0 mg/kg and by week 6, clonal expansion occurred in CD4+ and CD8+ blood T cells. Among patients with partial responses at 0.1-3.0 mg/kg, clonal expansion was among the lowest.

The repertoire was sequenced with immunoSEQ multiplex PCR; TCRdb's copy has only in-frame clones and lacks some. The table includes about 130,000 clones, 75% to 95% detected once. The chain uses TRBV28 and TRBJ2-5; D is unresolved. Sequencing was performed on CD4+ or CD8+ T cells sorted from blood, taken in a trial of the OX40 agonist ivuxolimab. This receptor was taken from an adult with an advanced solid tumor such as melanoma, head and neck, liver or kidney cancer. Here the CDR3 DNA reads TGTGCCAGCAGTTTTGGAGCAGAAGAGACCCAGTACTTC. This sequence encodes CASSFGAEETQYF. The full variable domain, in which reference TRBV28 and TRBJ2-5 provide the parts outside the CDR3, is DVKVTQSSRYLVKRTGEKVFLECVQDMDHENMFWYRQDPGLGLRLIYFSYDVKMKEKGDIPEGYSVSREKKERFSLILESASTNQTSMYLCASSFGAEETQYFGPGTRLLVL.